This paragraph covers one T cell receptor (beta chain) sequence. This sample is part of a study of blood T cell repertoires in COVID-19. For the study at large: There were acute and convalescent COVID-19 samples, and they came from the United States, Italy and Spain.

As handled by the study authors: The assay estimated nucleated cells by amplifying reference gene primers. Sequencing used immunoSEQ multiplex PCR; TCRdb keeps in-frame clones, though not all of them. V and J calls plus clone size are reproduced from that table; the DNA served to infer D and trimming. In the table there are roughly 100,000 clones, over 70% of which are singletons. V lost 0 bases to trimming and J lost 3 bases, with 17 bases between them. In germline, CDR1 is MNHEY, CDR2 SMNVEV (reference sequence). The CDR3 contains 17 residues. The TCR was taken from a human donor with acute or convalescent COVID-19. The donor label of this sample is uncertain. The chain uses TRBV27 and TRBJ1-2, with D perhaps matching TRBD1 (6 bases). Sequencing used peripheral blood. The CDR3 here is CASSLSPTGHGDYGYTF. In DNA form, the CDR3 reads TGTGCCAGCAGTTTATCCCCCACAGGGCATGGGGACTATGGCTACACCTTC.